The clone carrying this T cell receptor beta chain was detected a few times. Its antigen is as yet unknown. V lost 4 bases to trimming and J lost 0 bases; unmatched junction nucleotides: 7. CDR3 size: 17 residues. This sample was taken from a study of T cell repertoires in cytomegalovirus infection. In the study overall: The study used recently identified HLA-C-restricted and well-studied HLA-B-restricted CMV epitopes. It was the public TCR beta signatures that indicated both CMV infection and matching HLA type.

TCRdb reprocessed the reads via MiXCR and lists one record per CDR3 protein. Among some 99,000 distinct CDR3 sequences listed, 25% to 30% were seen once. Findings of the study overall: Dominant in the ex vivo response were TCR beta clonotypes restricted by HLA-C and specific for CMV. Cumulative public TCR beta family frequency identified CMV carriers with the relevant HLA.

This material consisted of CD8+ T cells from cultured PBMCs, taken from culture after CMV antigen stimulation. The chain recombines TRBV12-3 or TRBV12-4 with TRBJ1-3; 9 bases are shared with TRBD1. The sequence was obtained from a human donor in good health (CMV status not recorded). Some clones in this sample may be carry-over from other donors' samples. The CDR3 protein is CASSSTGTGYSGNTIYF. As DNA, the CDR3 is TGTGCCAGCAGTTCCACAGGGACAGGGTACTCTGGAAACACCATATATTTT.